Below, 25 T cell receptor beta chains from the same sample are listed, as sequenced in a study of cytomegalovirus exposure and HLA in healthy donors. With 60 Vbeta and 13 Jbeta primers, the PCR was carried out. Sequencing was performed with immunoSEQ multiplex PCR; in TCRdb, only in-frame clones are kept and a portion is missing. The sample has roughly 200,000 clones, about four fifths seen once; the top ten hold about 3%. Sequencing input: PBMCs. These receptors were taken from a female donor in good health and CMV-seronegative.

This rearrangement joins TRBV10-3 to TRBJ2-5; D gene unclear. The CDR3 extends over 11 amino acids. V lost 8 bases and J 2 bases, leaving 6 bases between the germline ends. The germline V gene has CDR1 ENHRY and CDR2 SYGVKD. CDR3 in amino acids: CAIAEQETQYF. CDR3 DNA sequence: TGTGCCATCGCAGAACAAGAGACCCAGTACTTC.

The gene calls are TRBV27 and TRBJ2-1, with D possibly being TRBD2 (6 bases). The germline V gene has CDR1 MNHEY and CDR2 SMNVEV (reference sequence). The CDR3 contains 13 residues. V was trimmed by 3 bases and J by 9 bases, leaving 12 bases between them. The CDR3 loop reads CASSFHALAEQFF. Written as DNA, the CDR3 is TGTGCCAGCAGTTTTCACGCACTAGCTGAGCAGTTCTTC.

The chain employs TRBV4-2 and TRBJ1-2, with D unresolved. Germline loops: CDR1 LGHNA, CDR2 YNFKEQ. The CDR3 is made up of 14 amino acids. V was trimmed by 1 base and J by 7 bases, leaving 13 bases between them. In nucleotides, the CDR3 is TGTGCCAGCAGCCAAGTTGGAACAGAAGGTGGCTACACCTTC. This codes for CASSQVGTEGGYTF.

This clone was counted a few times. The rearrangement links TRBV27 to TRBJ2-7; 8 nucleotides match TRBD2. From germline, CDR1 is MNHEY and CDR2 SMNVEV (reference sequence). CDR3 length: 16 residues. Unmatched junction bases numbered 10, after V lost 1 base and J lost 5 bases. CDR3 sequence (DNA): TGTGCCAGCAGTTTATTGGCGGGAGGTATAAGTAACGAGCAGTACTTC. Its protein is CASSLLAGGISNEQYF.

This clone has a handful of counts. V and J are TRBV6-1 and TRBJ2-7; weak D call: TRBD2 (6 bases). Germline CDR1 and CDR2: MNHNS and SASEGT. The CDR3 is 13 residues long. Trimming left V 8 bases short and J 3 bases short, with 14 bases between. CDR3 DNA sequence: TGTGCCAGCGGCCGGGACTTACTCTACGAGCAGTACTTC. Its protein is CASGRDLLYEQYF.

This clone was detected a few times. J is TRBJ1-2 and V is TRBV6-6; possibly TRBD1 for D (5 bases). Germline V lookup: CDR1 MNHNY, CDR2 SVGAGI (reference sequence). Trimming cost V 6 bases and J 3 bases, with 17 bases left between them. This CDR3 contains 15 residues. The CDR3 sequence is CASRQAGRSDYGYTF. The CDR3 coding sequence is TGTGCCAGCAGGCAAGCAGGGAGGTCGGACTATGGCTACACCTTC.

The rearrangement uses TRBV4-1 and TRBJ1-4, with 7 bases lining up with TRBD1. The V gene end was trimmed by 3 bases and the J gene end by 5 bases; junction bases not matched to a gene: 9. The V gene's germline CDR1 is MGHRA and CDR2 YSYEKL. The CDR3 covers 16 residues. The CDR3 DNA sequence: TGCGCCAGCAGCCACCCGACGGGGACAGACAATGAAAAACTGTTTTTT. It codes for CASSHPTGTDNEKLFF.

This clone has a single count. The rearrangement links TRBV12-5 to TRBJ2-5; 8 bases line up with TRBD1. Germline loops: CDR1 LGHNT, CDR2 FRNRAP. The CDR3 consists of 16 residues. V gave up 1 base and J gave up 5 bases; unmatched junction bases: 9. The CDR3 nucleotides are TGTGCTAGTGGTTTGGGGAGCAGGGGGCAGAGGGAGACCCAGTACTTC. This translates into CASGLGSRGQRETQYF.

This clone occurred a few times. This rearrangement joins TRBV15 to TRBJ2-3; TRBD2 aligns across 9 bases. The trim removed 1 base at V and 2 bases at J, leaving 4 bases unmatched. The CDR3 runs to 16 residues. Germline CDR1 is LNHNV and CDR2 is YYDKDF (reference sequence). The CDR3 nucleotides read TGTGCCACCAGCAGAGTTGGCGGGGGGGCCACAGATACGCAGTATTTT. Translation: CATSRVGGGATDTQYF.

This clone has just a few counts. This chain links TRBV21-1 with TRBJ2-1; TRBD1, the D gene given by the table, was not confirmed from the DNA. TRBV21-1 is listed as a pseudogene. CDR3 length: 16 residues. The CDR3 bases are TGTGCCAGCAGCAAAGGTTGGACAGGGACGGAGGATGAGCAGTTCTTC. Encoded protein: CASSKGWTGTEDEQFF.

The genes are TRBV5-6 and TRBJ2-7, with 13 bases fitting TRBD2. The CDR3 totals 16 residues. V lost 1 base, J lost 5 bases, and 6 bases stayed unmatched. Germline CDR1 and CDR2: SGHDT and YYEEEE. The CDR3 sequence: CASSLPGLAGAHEQYF. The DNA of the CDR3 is TGTGCCAGCAGCTTGCCCGGACTAGCGGGGGCCCACGAGCAGTACTTC.

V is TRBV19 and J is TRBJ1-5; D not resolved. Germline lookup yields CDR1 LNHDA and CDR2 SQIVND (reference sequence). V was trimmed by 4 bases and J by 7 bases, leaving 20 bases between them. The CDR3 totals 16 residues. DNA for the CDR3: TGTGCCAGTAGTACTCCGGACGGTTATAGCGGACAGCCCCAGCATTTT. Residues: CASSTPDGYSGQPQHF.

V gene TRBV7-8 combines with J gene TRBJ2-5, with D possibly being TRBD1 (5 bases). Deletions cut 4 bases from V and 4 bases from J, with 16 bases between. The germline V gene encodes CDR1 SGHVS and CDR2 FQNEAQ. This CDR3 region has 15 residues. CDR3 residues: CASSSGSGQGETQYF. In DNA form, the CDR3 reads TGTGCCAGCAGCTCCGGTAGTGGGCAGGGAGAGACCCAGTACTTC.

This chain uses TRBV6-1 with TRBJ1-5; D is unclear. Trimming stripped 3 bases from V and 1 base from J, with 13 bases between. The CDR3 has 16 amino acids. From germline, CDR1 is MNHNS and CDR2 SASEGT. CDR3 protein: CASSDWENWSNQPQHF. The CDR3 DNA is TGTGCCAGCAGTGATTGGGAGAATTGGAGCAATCAGCCCCAGCATTTT.

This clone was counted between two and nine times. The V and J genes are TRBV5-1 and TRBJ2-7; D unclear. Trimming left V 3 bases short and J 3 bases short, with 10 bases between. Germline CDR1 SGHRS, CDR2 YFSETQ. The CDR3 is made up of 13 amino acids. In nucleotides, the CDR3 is TGCGCCAGCAGCTCCCCTACGATCTACGAGCAGTACTTC. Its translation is CASSSPTIYEQYF.

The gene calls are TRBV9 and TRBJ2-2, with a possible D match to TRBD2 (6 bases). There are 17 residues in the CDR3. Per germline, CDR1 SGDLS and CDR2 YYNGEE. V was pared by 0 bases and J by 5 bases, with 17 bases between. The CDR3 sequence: CASSVVPSGRGTGELFF. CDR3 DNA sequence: TGTGCCAGCAGCGTAGTCCCGTCCGGGAGAGGGACCGGGGAGCTGTTTTTT.

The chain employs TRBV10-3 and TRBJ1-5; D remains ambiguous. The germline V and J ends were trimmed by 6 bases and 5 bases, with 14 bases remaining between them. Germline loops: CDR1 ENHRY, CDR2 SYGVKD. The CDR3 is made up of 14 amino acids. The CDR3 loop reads CAISPGGRDQPQHF. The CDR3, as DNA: TGTGCCATCAGCCCAGGAGGAAGGGATCAGCCCCAGCATTTT.

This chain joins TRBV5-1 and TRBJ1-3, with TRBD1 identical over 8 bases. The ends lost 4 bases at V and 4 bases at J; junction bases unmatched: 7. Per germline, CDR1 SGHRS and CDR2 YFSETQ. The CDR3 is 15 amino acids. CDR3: CASSQGAGGGNTIYF. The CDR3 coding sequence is TGCGCCAGCAGCCAGGGGGCTGGTGGGGGAAACACCATATATTTT.

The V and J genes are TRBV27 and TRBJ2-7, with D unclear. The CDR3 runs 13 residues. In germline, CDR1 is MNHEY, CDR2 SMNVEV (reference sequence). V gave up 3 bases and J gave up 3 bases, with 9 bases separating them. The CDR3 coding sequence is TGTGCCAGCAGTTTCAGAGACAACTACGAGCAGTACTTC. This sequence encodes CASSFRDNYEQYF.

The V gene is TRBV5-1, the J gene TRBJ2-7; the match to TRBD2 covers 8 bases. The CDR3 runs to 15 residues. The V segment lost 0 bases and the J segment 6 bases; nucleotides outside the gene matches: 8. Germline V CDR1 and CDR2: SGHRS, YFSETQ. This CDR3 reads CASSLEQGLEVEQYF. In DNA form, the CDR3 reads TGCGCCAGCAGCTTGGAGCAGGGACTAGAGGTCGAGCAGTACTTC.

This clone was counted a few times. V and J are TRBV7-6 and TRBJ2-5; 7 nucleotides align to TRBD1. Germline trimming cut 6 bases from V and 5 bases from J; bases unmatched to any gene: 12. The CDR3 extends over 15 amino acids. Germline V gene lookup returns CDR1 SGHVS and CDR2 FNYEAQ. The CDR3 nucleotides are TGTGCCAGCAGTTCCACAGGGGCTAGGGGTGAGACCCAGTACTTC. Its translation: CASSSTGARGETQYF.

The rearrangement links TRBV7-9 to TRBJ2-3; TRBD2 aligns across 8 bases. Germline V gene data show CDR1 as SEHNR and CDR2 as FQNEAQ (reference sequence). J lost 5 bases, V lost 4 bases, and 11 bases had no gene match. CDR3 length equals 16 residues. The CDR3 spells CASSSVRGGSKDTQYF. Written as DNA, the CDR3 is TGTGCCAGCAGCTCCGTCCGGGGGGGGAGTAAAGATACGCAGTATTTT.

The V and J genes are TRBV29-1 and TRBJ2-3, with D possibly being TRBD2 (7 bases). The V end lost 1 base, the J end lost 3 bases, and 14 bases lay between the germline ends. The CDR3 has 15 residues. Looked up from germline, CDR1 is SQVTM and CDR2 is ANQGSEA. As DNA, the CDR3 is TGCAGCGTTGAAGGGGGGGGCAAGGGTACAGATACGCAGTATTTT. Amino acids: CSVEGGGKGTDTQYF.

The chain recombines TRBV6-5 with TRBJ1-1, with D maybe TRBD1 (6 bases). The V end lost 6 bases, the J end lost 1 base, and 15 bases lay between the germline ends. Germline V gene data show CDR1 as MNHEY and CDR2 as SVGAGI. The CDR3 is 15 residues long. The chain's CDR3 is CASSPGGGRNTEAFF. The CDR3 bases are TGTGCCAGCAGCCCCGGTGGGGGCCGGAACACTGAAGCTTTCTTT.

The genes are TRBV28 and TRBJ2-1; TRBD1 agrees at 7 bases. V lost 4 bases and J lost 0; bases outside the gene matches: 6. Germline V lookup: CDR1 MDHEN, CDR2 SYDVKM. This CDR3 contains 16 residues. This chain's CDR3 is CASSSPGTASYNEQFF. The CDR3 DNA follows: TGTGCCAGCAGTTCCCCCGGGACAGCCTCCTACAATGAGCAGTTCTTC.